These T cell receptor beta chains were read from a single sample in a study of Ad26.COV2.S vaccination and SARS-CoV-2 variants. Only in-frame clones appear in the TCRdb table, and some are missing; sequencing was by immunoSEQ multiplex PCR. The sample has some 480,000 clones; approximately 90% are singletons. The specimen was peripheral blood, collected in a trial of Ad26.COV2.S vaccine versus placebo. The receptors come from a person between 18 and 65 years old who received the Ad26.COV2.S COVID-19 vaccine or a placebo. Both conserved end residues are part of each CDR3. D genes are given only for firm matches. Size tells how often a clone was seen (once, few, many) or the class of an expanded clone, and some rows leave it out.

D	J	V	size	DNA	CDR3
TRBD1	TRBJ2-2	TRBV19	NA	TGTGCCACGAGGACAGGCCCGAACACCGGGGAGCTGTTTTTT	CATRTGPNTGELFF
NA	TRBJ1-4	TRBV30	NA	TGTGCCTGGAGCACTGGGACTTTTGTCCATGATGAAAAACTGTTTTTT	CAWSTGTFVHDEKLFF
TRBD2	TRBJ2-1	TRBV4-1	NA	TGCGCCAGCAGGACCGAGAGCGGGGGGGGTTACAATGAGCAGTTCTTC	CASRTESGGGYNEQFF
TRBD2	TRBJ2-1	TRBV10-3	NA	TGTGCCATCAGGGCGGGAGTTTCCGGCTACAATGAGCAGTTCTTC	CAIRAGVSGYNEQFF
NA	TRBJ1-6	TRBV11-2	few	TGTGCCAGCAGCTTAGGCAGTCCAAATTCACCCCTCCACTTT	CASSLGSPNSPLHF
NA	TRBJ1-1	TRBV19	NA	TGTGCCAGTAGTATGGGGGCAGGGACGAACACTGAAGCTTTCTTT	CASSMGAGTNTEAFF
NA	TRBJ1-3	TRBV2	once	TGTGCCAGCAGTGAACTGGGCCAGGGGAGTAACTCTGGAAACACCATATATTTT	CASSELGQGSNSGNTIYF
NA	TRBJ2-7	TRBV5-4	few	TGTGCCAGCAGTTTAGGCGGGACGGCGATAGACGAGCAGTACTTC	CASSLGGTAIDEQYF
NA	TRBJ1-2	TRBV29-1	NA	TGCAGCGTTGAAGCAGTCAACTATGGCTACACCTTC	CSVEAVNYGYTF
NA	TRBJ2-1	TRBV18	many	TGTGCCAGCTCACCACCGAGGGGCAACTACAATGAGCAGTTCTTC	CASSPPRGNYNEQFF
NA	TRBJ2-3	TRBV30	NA	TGTGCCTGGAGTGTAGGGAGGAATACAGATACGCAGTATTTT	CAWSVGRNTDTQYF
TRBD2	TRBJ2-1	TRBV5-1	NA	TGCGCCAGCAGCTTAAGACTAGCGGCTTTTAATGAGCAGTTCTTC	CASSLRLAAFNEQFF
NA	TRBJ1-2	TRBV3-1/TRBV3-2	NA	TGTGCCAGCAGCCCCCGGGGACACGGCGCAGGCTACACCTTC	CASSPRGHGAGYTF
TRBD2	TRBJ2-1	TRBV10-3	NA	TGTGCCATCAGCAAGGGACTAGCGAGAAGGGAGCAGTTCTTC	CAISKGLARREQFF
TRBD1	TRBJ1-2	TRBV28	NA	TGTGCCAGCAGTTTACTTTGGTACAGGGGTAACTATGGCTACACCTTC	CASSLLWYRGNYGYTF